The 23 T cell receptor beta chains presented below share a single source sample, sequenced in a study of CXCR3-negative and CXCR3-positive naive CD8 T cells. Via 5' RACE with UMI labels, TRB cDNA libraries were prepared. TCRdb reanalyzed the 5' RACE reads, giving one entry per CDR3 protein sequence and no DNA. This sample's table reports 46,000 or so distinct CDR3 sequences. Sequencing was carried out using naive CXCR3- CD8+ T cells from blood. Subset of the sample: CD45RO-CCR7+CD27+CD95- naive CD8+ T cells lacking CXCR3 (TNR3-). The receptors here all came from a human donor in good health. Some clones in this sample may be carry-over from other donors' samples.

The CDR3 loop is CATSGGSGGYTF. This chain connects TRBV12-3 or TRBV12-4 to TRBJ1-2. This CDR3 comprises 12 residues.

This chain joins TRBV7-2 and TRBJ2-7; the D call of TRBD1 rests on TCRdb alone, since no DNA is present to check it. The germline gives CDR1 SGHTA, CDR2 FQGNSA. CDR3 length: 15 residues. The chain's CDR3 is CASSWYLGGPYEQYF.

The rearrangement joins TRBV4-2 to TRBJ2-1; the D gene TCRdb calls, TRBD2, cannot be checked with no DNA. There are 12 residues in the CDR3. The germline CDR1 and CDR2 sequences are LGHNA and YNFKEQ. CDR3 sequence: CASSLGLAEQFF.

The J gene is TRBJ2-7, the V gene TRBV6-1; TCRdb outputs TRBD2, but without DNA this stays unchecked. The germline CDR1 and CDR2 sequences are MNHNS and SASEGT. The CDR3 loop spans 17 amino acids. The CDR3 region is CASSDAGAPRGLYEQYF.

The CDR3 loop reads CASGLPGGLYEQYF. The rearrangement links TRBV12-5 to TRBJ2-7; the D gene TCRdb calls, TRBD1, cannot be checked with no DNA. The CDR3 spans 14 residues. Germline V gene sequence: CDR1 LGHNT, CDR2 FRNRAP.

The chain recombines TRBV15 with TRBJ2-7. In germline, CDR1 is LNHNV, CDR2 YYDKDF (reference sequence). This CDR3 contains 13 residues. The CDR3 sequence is CATSKTEVYEQYF.

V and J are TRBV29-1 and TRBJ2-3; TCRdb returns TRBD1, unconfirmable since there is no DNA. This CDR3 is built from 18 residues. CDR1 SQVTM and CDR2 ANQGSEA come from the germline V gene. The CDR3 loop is CSVDGAGGGRPPFDTQYF.

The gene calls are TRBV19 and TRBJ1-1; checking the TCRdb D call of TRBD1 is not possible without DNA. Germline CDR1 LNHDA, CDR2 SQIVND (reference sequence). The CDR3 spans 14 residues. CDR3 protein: CASSTGAGIDEAFF.

The CDR3 loop is CSVEAGVVAEAFF. This chain uses TRBV29-1 with TRBJ1-1; TCRdb names TRBD1, which stays unverified in the absence of DNA. The CDR3 length is 13 residues. Germline-derived CDR1 and CDR2 are SQVTM and ANQGSEA.

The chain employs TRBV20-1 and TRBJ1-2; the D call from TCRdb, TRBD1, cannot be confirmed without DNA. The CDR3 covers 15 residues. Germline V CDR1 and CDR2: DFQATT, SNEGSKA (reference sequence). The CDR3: CSASSSRGRGYGYTF.

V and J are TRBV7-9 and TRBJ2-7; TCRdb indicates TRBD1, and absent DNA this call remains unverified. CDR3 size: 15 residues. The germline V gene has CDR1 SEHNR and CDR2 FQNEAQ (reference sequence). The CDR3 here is CASSLSWDSTYEQYF.

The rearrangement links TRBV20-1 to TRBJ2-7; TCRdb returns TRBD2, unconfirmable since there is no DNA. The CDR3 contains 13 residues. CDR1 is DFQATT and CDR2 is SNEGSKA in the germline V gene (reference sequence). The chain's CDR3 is CSAGSRAGVEQYF.

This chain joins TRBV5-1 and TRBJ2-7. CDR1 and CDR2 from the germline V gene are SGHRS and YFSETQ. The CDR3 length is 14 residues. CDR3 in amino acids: CASSWGDPGYEQYF.

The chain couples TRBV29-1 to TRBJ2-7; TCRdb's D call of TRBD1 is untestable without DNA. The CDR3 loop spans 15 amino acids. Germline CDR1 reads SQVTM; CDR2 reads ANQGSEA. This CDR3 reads CSVEDLTGVYYEQYF.

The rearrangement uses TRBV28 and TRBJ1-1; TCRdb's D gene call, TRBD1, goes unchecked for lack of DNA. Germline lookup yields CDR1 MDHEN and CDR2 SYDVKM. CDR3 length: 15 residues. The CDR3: CASRTQRQGVPEAFF.

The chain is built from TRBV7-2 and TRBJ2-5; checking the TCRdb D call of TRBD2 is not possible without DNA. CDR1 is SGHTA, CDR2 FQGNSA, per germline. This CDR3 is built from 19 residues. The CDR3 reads CASSFLSARAGGPGETQYF.

This chain's CDR3 is CASSPSGDLNEKLFF. This chain connects TRBV11-2 to TRBJ1-4; TCRdb outputs TRBD1, but without DNA this stays unchecked. Germline V gene lookup returns CDR1 SGHAT and CDR2 FQNNGV. The length of the CDR3 is 15 residues.

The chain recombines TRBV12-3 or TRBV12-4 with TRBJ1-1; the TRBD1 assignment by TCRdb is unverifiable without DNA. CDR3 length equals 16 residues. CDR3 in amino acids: CASSFPGEGVNTEAFF.

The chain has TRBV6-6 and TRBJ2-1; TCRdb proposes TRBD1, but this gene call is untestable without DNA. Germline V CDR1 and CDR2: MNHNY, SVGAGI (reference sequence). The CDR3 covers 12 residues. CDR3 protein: CASSYPGREQFF.

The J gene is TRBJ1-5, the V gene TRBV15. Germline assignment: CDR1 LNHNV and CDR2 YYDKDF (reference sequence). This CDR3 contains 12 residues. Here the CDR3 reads CATSRENQPQHF. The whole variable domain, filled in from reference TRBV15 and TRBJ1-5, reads DAMVIQNPRYQVTQFGKPVTLSCSQTLNHNVMYWYQQKSSQAPKLLFHYYDKDFNNEADTPDNFQSRRPNTSFCFLDIRSPGLGDTAMYLCATSRENQPQHFGDGTRLSIL.

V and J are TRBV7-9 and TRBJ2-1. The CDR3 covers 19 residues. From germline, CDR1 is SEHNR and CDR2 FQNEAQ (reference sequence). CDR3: CACSPSILSEIGLGNEQFF.

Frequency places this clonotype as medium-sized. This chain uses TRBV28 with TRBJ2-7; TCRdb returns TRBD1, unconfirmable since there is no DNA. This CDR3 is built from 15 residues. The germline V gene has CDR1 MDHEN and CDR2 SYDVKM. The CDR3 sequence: CASSLRTDSHHEQYF. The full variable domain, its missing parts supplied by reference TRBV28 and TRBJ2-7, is DVKVTQSSRYLVKRTGEKVFLECVQDMDHENMFWYRQDPGLGLRLIYFSYDVKMKEKGDIPEGYSVSREKKERFSLILESASTNQTSMYLCASSLRTDSHHEQYFGPGTRLTVT.

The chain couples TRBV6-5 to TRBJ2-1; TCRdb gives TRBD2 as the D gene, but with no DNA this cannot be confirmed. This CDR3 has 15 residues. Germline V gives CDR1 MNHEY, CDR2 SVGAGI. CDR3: CASSYSSGGDGEQFF.